What follows are 6 T cell receptor beta chains derived from one specimen sequenced in a study of T cell repertoires in cytomegalovirus infection. In TCRdb, the reads were re-called with MiXCR into one record per CDR3 protein. The sample carries roughly 180,000 distinct CDR3 sequences, over 25% recorded once. Material for sequencing was PBMCs. Every receptor here comes from a human donor in good health (CMV status not recorded). Some clones in this sample may be carry-over from other donors' samples.

The chain employs TRBV7-9 and TRBJ1-2; D is unresolved. Looked up from germline, CDR1 is SEHNR and CDR2 is FQNEAQ (reference sequence). V lost 4 bases and J lost 4, with 7 bases in between. This CDR3 is built from 12 residues. CDR3 in amino acids: CASSSDSYGYTF. CDR3 in DNA: TGTGCCAGCAGCTCTGACTCCTATGGCTACACCTTC.

This clonotype was counted only a few times. This sequence joins TRBV12-3 or TRBV12-4 and TRBJ1-1, with D tentatively TRBD1 (6 bases). V lost 1 base and J lost 4, with 7 bases in between. The CDR3 spans 13 residues. In DNA form, the CDR3 reads TGTGCCAGCAGTTTAGGGGGGCTCACTGAAGCTTTCTTT. Translating it yields CASSLGGLTEAFF.

The chain joins TRBV6-1 to TRBJ1-2; no definite D call. Germline CDR1 and CDR2: MNHNS and SASEGT. The CDR3 runs 11 residues. The germline V and J ends were trimmed by 7 bases and 2 bases, with 5 bases remaining between them. CDR3 region: CASMKNYGYTF. Written as DNA, the CDR3 is TGTGCCAGCATGAAGAACTATGGCTACACCTTC.

The chain has TRBV2 and TRBJ1-5; D gene uncertain. The CDR3 is 15 residues long. With 1 base removed from V and 4 bases from J, the gap between germline ends came to 11 bases. Per germline, CDR1 SNHLY and CDR2 FYNNEI. CDR3 amino acids: CASSEGFGRNQPQHF. CDR3 bases: TGTGCCAGCAGTGAAGGGTTTGGCAGAAATCAGCCCCAGCATTTT.

The chain is built from TRBV20-1 and TRBJ1-4, with D perhaps matching TRBD1 (6 bases). The germline V gene encodes CDR1 DFQATT and CDR2 SNEGSKA (reference sequence). The CDR3 runs to 14 residues. V was pared by 7 bases and J by 4 bases, with 16 bases between. CDR3 in DNA: TGCAGTGTTAACTACAGGGCGGGTAATGAAAAACTGTTTTTT. Protein sequence: CSVNYRAGNEKLFF.

In its sample, this clonotype was seen a few times. This chain uses TRBV29-1 with TRBJ2-5; 10 bases fit TRBD1. The V gene's germline CDR1 is SQVTM and CDR2 ANQGSEA. The CDR3 has 15 residues. CDR3 region: CSLLILRDRGETQYF. The CDR3 nucleotides read TGCAGTCTCTTGATCCTCCGGGACAGGGGTGAGACCCAGTACTTC.